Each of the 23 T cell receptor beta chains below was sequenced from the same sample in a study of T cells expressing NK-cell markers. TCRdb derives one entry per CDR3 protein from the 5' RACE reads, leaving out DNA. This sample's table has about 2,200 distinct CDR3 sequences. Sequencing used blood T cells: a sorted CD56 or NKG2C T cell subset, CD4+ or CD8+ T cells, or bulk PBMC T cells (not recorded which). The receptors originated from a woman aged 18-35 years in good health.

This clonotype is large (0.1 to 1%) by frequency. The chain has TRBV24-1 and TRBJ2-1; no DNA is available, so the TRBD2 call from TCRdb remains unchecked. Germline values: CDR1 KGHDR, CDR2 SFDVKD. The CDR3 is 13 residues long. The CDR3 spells CATSGTSGGRQFF.

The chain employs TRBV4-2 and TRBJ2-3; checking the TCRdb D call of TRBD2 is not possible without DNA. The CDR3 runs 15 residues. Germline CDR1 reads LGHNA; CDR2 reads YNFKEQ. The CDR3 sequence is CASSQDTGGPDTQYF.

CDR3: CASSSYPGPRETQYF. The chain links TRBV5-1 to TRBJ2-5; the D call of TRBD1 rests on TCRdb alone, since no DNA is present to check it. CDR1 is SGHRS and CDR2 is YFSETQ in the germline V gene. The CDR3 extends over 15 amino acids.

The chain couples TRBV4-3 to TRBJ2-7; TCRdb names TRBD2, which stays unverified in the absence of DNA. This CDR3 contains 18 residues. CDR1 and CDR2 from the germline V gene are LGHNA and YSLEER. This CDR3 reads CASSQDWTSGSVGYEQYF.

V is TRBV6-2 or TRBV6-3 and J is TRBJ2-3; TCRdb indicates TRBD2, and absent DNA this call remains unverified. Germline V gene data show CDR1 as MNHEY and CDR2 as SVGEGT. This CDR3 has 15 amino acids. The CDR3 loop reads CASQKWTSATDTQYF.

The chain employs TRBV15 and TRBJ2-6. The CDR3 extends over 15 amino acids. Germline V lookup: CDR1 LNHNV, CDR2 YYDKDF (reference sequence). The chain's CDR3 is CATSRDNSGANVLTF. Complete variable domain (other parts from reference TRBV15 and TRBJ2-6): DAMVIQNPRYQVTQFGKPVTLSCSQTLNHNVMYWYQQKSSQAPKLLFHYYDKDFNNEADTPDNFQSRRPNTSFCFLDIRSPGLGDTAMYLCATSRDNSGANVLTFGAGSRLTVL.

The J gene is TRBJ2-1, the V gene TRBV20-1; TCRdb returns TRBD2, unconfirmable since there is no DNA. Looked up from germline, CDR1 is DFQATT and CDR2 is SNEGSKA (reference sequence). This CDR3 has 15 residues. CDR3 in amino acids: CSARDSGGDYNEQFF.

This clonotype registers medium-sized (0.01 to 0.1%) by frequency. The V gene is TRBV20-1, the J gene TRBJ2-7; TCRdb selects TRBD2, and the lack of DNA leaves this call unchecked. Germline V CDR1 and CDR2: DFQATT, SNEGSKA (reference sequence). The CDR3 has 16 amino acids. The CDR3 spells CSARVTRAGFSYEQYF.

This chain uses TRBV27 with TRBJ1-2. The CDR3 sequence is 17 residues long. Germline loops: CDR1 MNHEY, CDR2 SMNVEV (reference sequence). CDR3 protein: CASSTDGRDGFLYGYTF.

CDR3 residues: CASSPGQGAHNEQFF. The chain employs TRBV27 and TRBJ2-1; TCRdb outputs TRBD1, but without DNA this stays unchecked. The CDR3 is made up of 15 amino acids. Germline-derived CDR1 and CDR2 are MNHEY and SMNVEV (reference sequence).

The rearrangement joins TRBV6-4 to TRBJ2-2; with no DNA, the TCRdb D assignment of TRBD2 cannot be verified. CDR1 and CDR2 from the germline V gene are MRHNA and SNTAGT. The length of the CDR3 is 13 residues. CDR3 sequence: CASSGTSTGELFF.

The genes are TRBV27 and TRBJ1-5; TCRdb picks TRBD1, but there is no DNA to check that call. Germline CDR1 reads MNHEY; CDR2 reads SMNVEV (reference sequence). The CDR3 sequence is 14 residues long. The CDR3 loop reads CASSLGTRDQPQHF.

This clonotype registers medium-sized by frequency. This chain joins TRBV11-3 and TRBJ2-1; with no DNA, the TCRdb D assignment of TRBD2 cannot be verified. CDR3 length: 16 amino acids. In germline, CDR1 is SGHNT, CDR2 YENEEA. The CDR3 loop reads CASSLSLANSYNEQFF.

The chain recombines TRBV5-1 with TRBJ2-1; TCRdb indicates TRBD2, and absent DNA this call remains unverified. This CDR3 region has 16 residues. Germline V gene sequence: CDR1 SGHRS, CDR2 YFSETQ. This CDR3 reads CASSYSGRGSYNEQFF.

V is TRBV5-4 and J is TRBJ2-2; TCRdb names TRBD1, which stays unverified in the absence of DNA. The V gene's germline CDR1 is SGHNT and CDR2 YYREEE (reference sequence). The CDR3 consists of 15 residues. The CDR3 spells CASSLEGTGVGELFF.

The CDR3 loop reads CASSSGPGDEQFF. This rearrangement joins TRBV7-9 to TRBJ2-1; with no DNA, the TCRdb D assignment of TRBD1 cannot be verified. Germline CDR1 SEHNR, CDR2 FQNEAQ (reference sequence). CDR3 length: 13 residues.

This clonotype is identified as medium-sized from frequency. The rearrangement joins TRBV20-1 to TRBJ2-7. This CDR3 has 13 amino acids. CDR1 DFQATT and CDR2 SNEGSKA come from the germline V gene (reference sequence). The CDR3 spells CSASSREPYEQYF.

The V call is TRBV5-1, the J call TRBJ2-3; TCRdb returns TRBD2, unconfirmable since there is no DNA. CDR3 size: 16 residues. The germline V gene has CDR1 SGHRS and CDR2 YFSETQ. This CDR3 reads CASSLPERGGTDTQYF.

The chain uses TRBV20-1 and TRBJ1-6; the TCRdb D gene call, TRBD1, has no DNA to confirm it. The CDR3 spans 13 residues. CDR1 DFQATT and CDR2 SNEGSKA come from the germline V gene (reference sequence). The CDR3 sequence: CSARETGASPLHF.

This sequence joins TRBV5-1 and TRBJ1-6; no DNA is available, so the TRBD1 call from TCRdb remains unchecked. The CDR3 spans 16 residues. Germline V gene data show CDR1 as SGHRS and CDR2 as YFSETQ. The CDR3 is CASSWSGGTESLSLHF.

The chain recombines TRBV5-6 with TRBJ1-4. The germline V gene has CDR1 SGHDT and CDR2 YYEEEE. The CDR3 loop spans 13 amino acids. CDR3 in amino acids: CASSFPRGGKLFF.

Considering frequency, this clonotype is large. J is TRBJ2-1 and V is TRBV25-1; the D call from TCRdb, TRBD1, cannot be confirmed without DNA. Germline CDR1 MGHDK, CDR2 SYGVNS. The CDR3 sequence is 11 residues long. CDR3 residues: CAATTGDEQFF.

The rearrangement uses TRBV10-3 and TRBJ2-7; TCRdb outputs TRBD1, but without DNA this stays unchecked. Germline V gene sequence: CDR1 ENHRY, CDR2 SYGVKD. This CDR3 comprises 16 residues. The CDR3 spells CAISAPRGQGIIEQYF.